This record looks at one T cell receptor (beta chain) sequence and its context. The entry originates in a study of blood T cell repertoires in COVID-19. Study overall: T cells, B-cell-depleted T cells, or PBMCs supplied cDNA or gDNA.

From germline, CDR1 is SGHVS and CDR2 FQNEAQ. This CDR3 spans 14 amino acids. The V end lost 5 bases, the J end lost 7 bases, and 17 bases lay between the germline ends. Authors' data handling: For nucleated cells, counts were estimated from reference gene primer amplification. Using immunoSEQ multiplex PCR, the repertoire was profiled, and TCRdb retains in-frame clones only, with some absent. For V, J and clone size, that table is used; D and trimming come from the DNA. The repertoire includes 200,000 or so clones, around 84% of them detected once, and 7% to 8.5% sits in the top ten. This clonotype originated in a woman between 40 and 55 years old with acute COVID-19. Sequenced: PBMCs or T cells enriched from blood (not recorded which). The V call is TRBV7-8, the J call TRBJ1-1; D not resolved. As DNA, the CDR3 is TGTGCCAGCAGCCCTCCCTGGACTCCCCATGAAGCTTTCTTT. Protein sequence: CASSPPWTPHEAFF.